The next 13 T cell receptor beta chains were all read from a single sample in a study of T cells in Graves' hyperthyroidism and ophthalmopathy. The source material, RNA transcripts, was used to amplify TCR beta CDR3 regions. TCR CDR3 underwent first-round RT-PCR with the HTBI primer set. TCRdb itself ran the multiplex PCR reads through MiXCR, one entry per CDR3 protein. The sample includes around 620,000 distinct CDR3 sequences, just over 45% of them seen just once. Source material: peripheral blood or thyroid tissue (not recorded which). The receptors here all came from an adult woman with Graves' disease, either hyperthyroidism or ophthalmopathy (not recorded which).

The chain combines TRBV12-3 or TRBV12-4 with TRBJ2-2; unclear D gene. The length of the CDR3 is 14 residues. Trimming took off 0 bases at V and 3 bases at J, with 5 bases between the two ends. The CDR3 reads CASSLAQDTGELFF. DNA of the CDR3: TGTGCCAGCAGTTTAGCGCAGGACACCGGGGAGCTGTTTTTT.

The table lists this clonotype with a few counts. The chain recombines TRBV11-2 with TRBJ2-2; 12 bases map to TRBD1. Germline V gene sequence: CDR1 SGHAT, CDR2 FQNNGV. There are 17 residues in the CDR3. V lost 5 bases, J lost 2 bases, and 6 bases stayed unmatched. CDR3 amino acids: CASSGPGTGGNTGELFF. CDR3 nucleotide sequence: TGTGCCAGCAGCGGTCCCGGGACAGGGGGCAACACCGGGGAGCTGTTTTTT.

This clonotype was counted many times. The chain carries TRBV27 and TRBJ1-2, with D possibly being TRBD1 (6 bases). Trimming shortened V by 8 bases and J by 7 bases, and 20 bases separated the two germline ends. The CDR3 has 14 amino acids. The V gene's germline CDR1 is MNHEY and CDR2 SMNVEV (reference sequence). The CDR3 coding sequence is TGTGCCAGCGGACCCGACAGGAGATTCCTTGGCTACACCTTC. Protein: CASGPDRRFLGYTF.

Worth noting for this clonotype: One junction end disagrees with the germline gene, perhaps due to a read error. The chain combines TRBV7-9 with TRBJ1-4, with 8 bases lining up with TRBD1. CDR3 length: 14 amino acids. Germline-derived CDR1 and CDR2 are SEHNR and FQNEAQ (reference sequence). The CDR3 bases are TGTACCAGCAGCTCTAGACAGGGGAATGAAAAACTGTATTTT. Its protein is CTSSSRQGNEKLYF.

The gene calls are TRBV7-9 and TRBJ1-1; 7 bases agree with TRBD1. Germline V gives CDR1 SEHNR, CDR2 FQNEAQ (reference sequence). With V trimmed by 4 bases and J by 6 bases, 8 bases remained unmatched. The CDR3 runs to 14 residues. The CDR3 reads CASSSADRAAEAFF. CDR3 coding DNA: TGTGCCAGCAGCTCAGCCGACAGGGCGGCTGAAGCTTTCTTT.

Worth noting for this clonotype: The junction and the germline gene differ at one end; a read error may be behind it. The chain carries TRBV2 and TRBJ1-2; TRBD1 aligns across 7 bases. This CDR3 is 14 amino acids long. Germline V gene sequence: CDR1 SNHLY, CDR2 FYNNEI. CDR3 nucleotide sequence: TGCGCCAGCAGCTCCTCCGGGACAGCCTATGGCTACACCTTC. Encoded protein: CASSSSGTAYGYTF. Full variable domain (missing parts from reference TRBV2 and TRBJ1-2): EPEVTQTPSHQVTQMGQEVILRCVPISNHLYFYWYRQILGQKVEFLVSFYNNEISEKSEIFDDQFSVERPDGSNFTLKIRSTKLEDSAMYFCASSSSGTAYGYTFGSGTRLTVV.

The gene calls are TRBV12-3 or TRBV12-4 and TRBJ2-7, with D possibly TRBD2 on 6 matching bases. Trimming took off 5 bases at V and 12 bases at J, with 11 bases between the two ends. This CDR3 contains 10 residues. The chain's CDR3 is CASSGTGVYF. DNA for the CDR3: TGTGCCAGCAGTGGAACGGGGGTGTACTTC.

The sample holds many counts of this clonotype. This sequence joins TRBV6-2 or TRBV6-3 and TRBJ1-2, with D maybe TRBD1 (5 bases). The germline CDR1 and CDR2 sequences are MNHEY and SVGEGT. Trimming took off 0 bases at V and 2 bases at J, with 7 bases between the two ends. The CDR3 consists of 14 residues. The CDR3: CASSYSGVNYGYTF. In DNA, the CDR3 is TGTGCCAGCAGTTACTCAGGGGTGAACTATGGCTACACCTTC.

Here the CDR3 reads CASTYLAGDSDQPQHF. In nucleotides, the CDR3 is TGTGCCAGCACCTACTTGGCAGGCGATTCGGATCAGCCCCAGCATTTT. V gene TRBV2 combines with J gene TRBJ1-5; D ambiguous. Per the germline V gene, CDR1 is SNHLY and CDR2 is FYNNEI. This CDR3 has 16 residues. V was clipped by 7 bases and J by 5 bases, with 21 bases between them.

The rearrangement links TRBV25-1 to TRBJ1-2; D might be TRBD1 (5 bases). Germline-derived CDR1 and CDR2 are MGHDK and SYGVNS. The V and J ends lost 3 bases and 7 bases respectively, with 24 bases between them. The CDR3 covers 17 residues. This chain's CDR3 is CASSEREARGRRGGYTF. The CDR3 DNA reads TGTGCCAGCAGTGAGCGAGAGGCTCGGGGCAGGCGTGGTGGCTACACCTTC.

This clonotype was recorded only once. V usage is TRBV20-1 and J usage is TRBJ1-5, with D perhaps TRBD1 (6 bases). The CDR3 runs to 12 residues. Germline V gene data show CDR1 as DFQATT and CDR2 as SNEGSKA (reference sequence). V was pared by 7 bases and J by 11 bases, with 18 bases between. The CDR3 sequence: CSGQGLGETQHF. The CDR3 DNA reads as TGCAGTGGTCAGGGGTTGGGAGAGACCCAGCATTTT.

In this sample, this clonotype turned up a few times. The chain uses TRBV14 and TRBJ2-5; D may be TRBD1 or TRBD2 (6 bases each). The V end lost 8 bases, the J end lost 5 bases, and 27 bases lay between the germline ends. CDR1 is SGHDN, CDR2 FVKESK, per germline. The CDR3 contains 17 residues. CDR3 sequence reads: CASSPQQPGGGDETQYF. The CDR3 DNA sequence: TGTGCCAGCTCACCACAGCAGCCCGGGGGCGGTGATGAGACCCAGTACTTC.

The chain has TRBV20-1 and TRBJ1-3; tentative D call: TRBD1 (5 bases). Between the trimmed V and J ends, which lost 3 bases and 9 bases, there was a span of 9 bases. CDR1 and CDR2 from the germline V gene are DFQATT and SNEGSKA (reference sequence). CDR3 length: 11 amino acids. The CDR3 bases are TGCAGTGCTAGCCAGGGAGGCACCATATATTTT. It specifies CSASQGGTIYF.